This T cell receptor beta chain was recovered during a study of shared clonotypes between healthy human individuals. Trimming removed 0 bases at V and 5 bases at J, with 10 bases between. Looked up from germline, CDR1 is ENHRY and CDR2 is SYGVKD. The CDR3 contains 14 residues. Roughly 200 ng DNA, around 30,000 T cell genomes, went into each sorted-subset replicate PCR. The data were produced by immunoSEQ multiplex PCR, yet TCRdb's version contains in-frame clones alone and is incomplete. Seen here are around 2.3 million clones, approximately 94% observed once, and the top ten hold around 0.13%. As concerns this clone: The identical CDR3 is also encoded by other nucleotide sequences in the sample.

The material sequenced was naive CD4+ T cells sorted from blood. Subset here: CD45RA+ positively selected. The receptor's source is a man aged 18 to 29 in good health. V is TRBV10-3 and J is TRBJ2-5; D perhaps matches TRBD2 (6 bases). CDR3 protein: CAISESPRGETQYF. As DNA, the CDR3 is TGTGCCATCAGTGAGTCGCCCCGGGGGGAGACCCAGTACTTC.